The source of this T cell receptor (beta chain) is a study of blood T cell repertoires in COVID-19. At the level of the study: Sources were T cells, B-cell-depleted T cells, or PBMCs; the material itself was cDNA or gDNA.

V shed 3 bases and J 1 base; nucleotides not matched to a gene: 5. Germline values: CDR1 KGHSH, CDR2 LQKENI. The CDR3 has 18 amino acids. Some clones are missing from TCRdb's copy, which holds only in-frame ones; the method was immunoSEQ multiplex PCR. Among 100,000 to 150,000 clones listed, 65% to 85% were seen once. The TCR originated in a man of 80 years or more with active or convalescent COVID-19. The sample taken for sequencing was peripheral blood. The chain combines TRBV18 with TRBJ2-6; 11 bases line up with TRBD1. The CDR3 spells CASSPRTGGGSGANVLTF. DNA of the CDR3: TGTGCCAGCTCACCCAGGACAGGGGGCGGGTCTGGGGCCAACGTCCTGACTTTC.